This note documents a single T cell receptor (beta chain) sequence. As yet, its antigen is unknown. These data are taken from a study of cytomegalovirus exposure and HLA in healthy donors. Study-wide results and caveats: Confirmation was obtained in vitro that a few CMV-associated chains are specific for CMV antigens. Productive rates of about 87% or about 30% were seen for most TCR beta V segments in an earlier analysis.

The CDR3 is 14 amino acids. With 1 base clipped from V and 4 bases from J, the junction kept 2 bases outside the gene matches. Germline loops: CDR1 MDHEN, CDR2 SYDVKM. PCR primers comprised 60 Vbeta and 13 Jbeta primers. TCRdb's table, derived via immunoSEQ multiplex PCR, lists solely in-frame clones and lacks some. The data show fewer than 150,000 clones, 80% seen once. The genes are TRBV28 and TRBJ2-7, with TRBD1 identical over 9 bases. Source material: PBMCs. This TCR was recovered from a man between 25 and 39 years old in good health and CMV-seronegative. This CDR3 reads CASSLLDRGYEQYF. CDR3 DNA sequence: TGTGCCAGCAGTTTATTGGACAGGGGTTACGAGCAGTACTTC.